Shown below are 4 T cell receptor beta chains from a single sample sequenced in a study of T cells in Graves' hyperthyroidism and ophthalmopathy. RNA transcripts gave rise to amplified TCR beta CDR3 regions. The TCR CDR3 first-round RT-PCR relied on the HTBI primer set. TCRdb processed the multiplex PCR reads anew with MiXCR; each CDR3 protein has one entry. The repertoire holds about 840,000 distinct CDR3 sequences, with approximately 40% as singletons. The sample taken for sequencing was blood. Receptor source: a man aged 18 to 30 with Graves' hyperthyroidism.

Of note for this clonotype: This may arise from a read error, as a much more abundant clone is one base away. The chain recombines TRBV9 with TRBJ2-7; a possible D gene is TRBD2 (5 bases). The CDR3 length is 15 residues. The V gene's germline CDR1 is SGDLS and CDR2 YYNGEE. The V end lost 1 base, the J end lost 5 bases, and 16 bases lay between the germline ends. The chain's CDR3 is CASSVTEGSFHEQYF. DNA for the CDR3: TGTGCCAGCAGCGTAACAGAGGGCTCGTTCCACGAGCAGTACTTC.

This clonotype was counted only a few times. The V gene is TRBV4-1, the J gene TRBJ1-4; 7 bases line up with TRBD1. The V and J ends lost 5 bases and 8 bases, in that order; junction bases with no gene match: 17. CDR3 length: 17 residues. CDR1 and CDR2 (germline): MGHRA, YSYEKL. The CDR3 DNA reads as TGCGCCAGCAGCTCATACCCGCCGGGGACAGTCGTGGAAAAACTGTTTTTT. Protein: CASSSYPPGTVVEKLFF.

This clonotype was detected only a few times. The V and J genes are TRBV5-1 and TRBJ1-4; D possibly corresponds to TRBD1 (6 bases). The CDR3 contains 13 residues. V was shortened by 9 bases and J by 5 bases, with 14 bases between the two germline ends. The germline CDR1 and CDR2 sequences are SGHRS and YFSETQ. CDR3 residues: CANRGGLNEKLFF. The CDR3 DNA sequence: TGCGCCAACCGGGGGGGGCTGAATGAAAAACTGTTTTTT.

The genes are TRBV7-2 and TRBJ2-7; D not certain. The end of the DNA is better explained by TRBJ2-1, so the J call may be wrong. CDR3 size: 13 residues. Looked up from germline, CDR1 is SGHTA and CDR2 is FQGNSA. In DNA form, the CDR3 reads TGTGCCAGCAGCTTAGGTAGCTTGGGTGAGCAGTTCTTC. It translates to CASSLGSLGEQFF.